What follows are 3 T cell receptor beta chains derived from one specimen sequenced in a study of vaccination effects on CD4 cells after COVID-19. Generated by immunoSEQ multiplex PCR, the TCRdb table keeps only in-frame clones and is missing some. The data hold 70,000 or so clones, with around 76% observed a single time. Before any sequencing was done, the ViraFEST assay used viral peptide pools to expand antigen-specific CD4+ T cells. When more than 9 days of culture had elapsed, CD4+ T cells were isolated. Vaccine recipients lacked prior SARS-CoV-2 infection and had negative nucleocapsid antibodies. These receptors are not linked to any known antigen. The material sequenced was CD4+ T cells from PBMCs cultured with SARS-CoV-2 spike peptides, taken before COVID-19 vaccination. The receptor source for this set is a human donor who received a COVID-19 vaccine.

Here the CDR3 reads CASSFRGGTDTQYF. Written as DNA, the CDR3 is TGTGCCAGCAGCTTCCGGGGTGGCACAGATACGCAGTATTTT. The genes are TRBV7-2 and TRBJ2-3, with D possibly matching TRBD2 (5 bases). The CDR3 is made up of 14 amino acids. Between the trimmed V and J ends, which lost 3 bases and 1 base, there was a span of 8 bases. Germline-derived CDR1 and CDR2 are SGHTA and FQGNSA.

The gene calls are TRBV18 and TRBJ2-5; D tentatively reads TRBD1 or TRBD2 (6 bases each). This CDR3 has 15 amino acids. Germline V CDR1 and CDR2: KGHSH, LQKENI. V lost 4 bases, J lost 5 bases, and 17 bases lay in between. CDR3 amino acids: CASSQNPGGRETQYF. The CDR3 DNA reads TGTGCCAGCTCACAGAACCCCGGGGGCAGGGAGACCCAGTACTTC.

The chain joins TRBV25-1 to TRBJ2-4; 8 nucleotides match TRBD1. This CDR3 spans 15 amino acids. CDR1 is MGHDK, CDR2 SYGVNS, per germline. V shed 3 bases, J shed 6 bases, and the junction held 7 bases outside the gene matches. The DNA of the CDR3 is TGTGCCAGCAGTGACCCCACAGGGGGTGGAAACATTCAGTACTTC. This translates into CASSDPTGGGNIQYF. The full variable domain, completed using reference TRBV25-1 and TRBJ2-4, is EADIYQTPRYLVIGTGKKITLECSQTMGHDKMYWYQQDPGMELHLIHYSYGVNSTEKGDLSSESTVSRIRTEHFPLTLESARPSHTSQYLCASSDPTGGGNIQYFGAGTRLSVL.